Listed here is a single T cell receptor beta chain. The data derive from a study of Ad26.COV2.S vaccination and SARS-CoV-2 variants. Libraries were prepared by immunoSEQ multiplex PCR; TCRdb keeps only in-frame clonotypes and omits some of them. The sample has about 390,000 clones; about 85% are singletons. The CDR3 length is 15 residues. Trimming stripped 1 base from V and 2 bases from J, with 11 bases between. Germline V gives CDR1 LGHDT, CDR2 YNNKEL (reference sequence). The treatment denotes: roughly 20 received Ad26.COV2.S at low or high dose, single or two shots; 5 received placebo; per-sample allocation not given. After the first vaccine or placebo injection, samples were drawn on day 63. This vaccine is an Ad26 vector that expresses the Wuhan-strain SARS-CoV-2 spike.

The TCR sequence derives from a person aged 18-65 years who received the Ad26.COV2.S COVID-19 vaccine or a placebo. The V gene is TRBV3-1 (or the pseudogene TRBV3-2), the J gene TRBJ1-2; D is perhaps TRBD1 (5 bases). The input for sequencing was peripheral blood, taken in a trial of Ad26.COV2.S vaccine versus placebo. CDR3 in amino acids: CASSQVYDSNYGYTF. The CDR3 nucleotides are TGTGCCAGCAGCCAAGTTTACGACAGCAACTATGGCTACACCTTC.